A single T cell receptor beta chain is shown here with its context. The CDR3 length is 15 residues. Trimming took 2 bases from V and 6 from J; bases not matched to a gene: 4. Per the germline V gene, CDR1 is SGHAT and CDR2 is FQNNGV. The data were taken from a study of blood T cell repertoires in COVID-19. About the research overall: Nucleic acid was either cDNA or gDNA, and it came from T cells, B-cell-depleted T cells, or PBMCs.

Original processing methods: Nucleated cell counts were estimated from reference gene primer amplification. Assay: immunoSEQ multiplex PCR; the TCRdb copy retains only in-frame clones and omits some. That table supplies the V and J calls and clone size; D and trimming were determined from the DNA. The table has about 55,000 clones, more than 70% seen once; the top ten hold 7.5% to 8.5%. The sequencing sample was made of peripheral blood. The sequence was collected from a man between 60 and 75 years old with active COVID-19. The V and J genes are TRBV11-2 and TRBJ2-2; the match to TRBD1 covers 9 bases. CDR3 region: CASSLTGGSSGELFF. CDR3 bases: TGTGCCAGCAGCTTAACAGGGGGCTCATCCGGGGAGCTGTTTTTT. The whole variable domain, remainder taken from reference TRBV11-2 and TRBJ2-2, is EAGVAQSPRYKIIEKRQSVAFWCNPISGHATLYWYQQILGQGPKLLIQFQNNGVVDDSQLPKDRFSAERLKGVDSTLKIQPAKLEDSAVYLCASSLTGGSSGELFFGEGSRLTVL.